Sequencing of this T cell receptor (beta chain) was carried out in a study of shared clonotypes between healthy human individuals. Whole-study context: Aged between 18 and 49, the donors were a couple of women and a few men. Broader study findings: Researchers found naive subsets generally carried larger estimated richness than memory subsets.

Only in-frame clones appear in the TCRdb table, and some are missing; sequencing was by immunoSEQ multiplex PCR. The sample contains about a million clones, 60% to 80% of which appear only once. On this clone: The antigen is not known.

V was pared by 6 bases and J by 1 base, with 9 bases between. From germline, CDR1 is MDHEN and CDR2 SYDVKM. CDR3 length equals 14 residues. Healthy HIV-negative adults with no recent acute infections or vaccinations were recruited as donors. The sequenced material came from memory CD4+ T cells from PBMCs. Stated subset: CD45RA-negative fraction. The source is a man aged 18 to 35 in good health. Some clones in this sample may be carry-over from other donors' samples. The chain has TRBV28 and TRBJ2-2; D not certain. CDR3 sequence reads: CASRMAGNTGELFF. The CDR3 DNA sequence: TGTGCCAGCAGGATGGCAGGGAACACCGGGGAGCTGTTTTTT.